The subject of this entry is one T cell receptor (beta chain). Its specificity is not known. This CDR3 contains 13 residues. V lost 3 bases and J lost 4, with 10 bases in between. Germline V gene data show CDR1 as LNHDA and CDR2 as SQIVND (reference sequence). This sample is drawn from a study of shared clonotypes between healthy human individuals. Study-wide results and limits: Compared with clonotypes that all four donors shared, non-shared clonotypes had lower generation probabilities.

Sorted-subset replicate PCRs used about 190 ng of genomic DNA. This amount corresponded to tens of thousands of T cell genomes. Here immunoSEQ multiplex PCR was the method, and the copy in TCRdb shows in-frame clones only, minus some. Of some 500,000 clones listed, 90% to 96% were seen once; the top ten hold approximately 0.062%. Donors were healthy HIV-negative adults without recently reported acute infections or vaccinations. The CD4+ fraction was divided into a CD45RA+ naive subset and a CD45RA-negative memory subset. The source material was naive CD4+ T cells sorted from blood. The subset denotes: CD45RA+ positively selected. V usage is TRBV19 and J usage is TRBJ2-7, with D unresolved. The receptor was derived from a woman aged 25-40 years in good health. The CDR3 here is CASSMAVQYEQYF. CDR3 sequence (DNA): TGTGCCAGTAGTATGGCGGTTCAATACGAGCAGTACTTC.